The 10 T cell receptor beta chains in this list originate from one sample, sequenced in a study of cytomegalovirus exposure and HLA in healthy donors. The primer mix had 60 Vbeta and 13 Jbeta primers. The table came from immunoSEQ multiplex PCR; TCRdb's copy has only in-frame clones and leaves some out. The table lists some 180,000 clones, approximately 80% of them singletons. The specimen was PBMCs. These receptors originate from a girl aged 5-17 years in good health and CMV-seropositive.

The rearrangement uses TRBV27 and TRBJ2-3; 13 bases align to TRBD2. This CDR3 spans 14 amino acids. Germline V CDR1 and CDR2: MNHEY, SMNVEV (reference sequence). V was pared by 5 bases and J by 7 bases, with 3 bases of the junction left unmatched. The CDR3: CASSLGTSGNTQYF. The DNA of the CDR3 is TGTGCCAGCAGTCTAGGGACTAGCGGGAATACGCAGTATTTT.

The chain recombines TRBV4-2 with TRBJ1-2; possibly TRBD1 for D (6 bases). The CDR3 runs to 14 residues. The V gene lost 0 bases and the J gene lost 6 bases, with 11 bases spanning the gap. CDR1 is LGHNA, CDR2 YNFKEQ, per germline. The CDR3 region is CASSQDTGSHGYTF. The CDR3 DNA reads as TGTGCCAGCAGCCAAGATACAGGGTCTCATGGCTACACCTTC.

The chain uses TRBV5-1 and TRBJ2-5, with 11 bases fitting TRBD2. The J call may be faulty, since TRBJ2-7 better matches the DNA end. Per the germline V gene, CDR1 is SGHRS and CDR2 is YFSETQ. The CDR3 contains 15 residues. CDR3 sequence (DNA): TGCGCCAGCAGCCTCGGGACTAGCGGAGGGGGCGAGCAGTACTTC. Its translation: CASSLGTSGGGEQYF.

The J gene is TRBJ2-7, the V gene TRBV4-1, with D possibly matching TRBD1 (7 bases). CDR3 length equals 16 residues. V was cut by 0 bases and J by 4 bases, with 16 bases left in between. CDR1 is MGHRA, CDR2 YSYEKL, per germline. The CDR3 DNA reads as TGCGCCAGCAGCCAAGAAGGAGGGGGCGGCGGATACGAGCAGTACTTC. Protein: CASSQEGGGGGYEQYF.

The chain is built from TRBV19 and TRBJ2-1; D is possibly TRBD2 (6 bases). Deletions cut 5 bases from V and 8 bases from J, with 10 bases between. Germline CDR1 LNHDA, CDR2 SQIVND (reference sequence). The CDR3 is 12 residues long. The CDR3 reads CASSVRRDEQFF. The DNA for the CDR3 is TGTGCCAGTAGTGTAAGGAGGGATGAGCAGTTCTTC. Using reference TRBV19 and TRBJ2-1 for the parts outside the CDR3, the full variable domain is DGGITQSPKYLFRKEGQNVTLSCEQNLNHDAMYWYRQDPGQGLRLIYYSQIVNDFQKGDIAEGYSVSREKKESFPLTVTSAQKNPTAFYLCASSVRRDEQFFGPGTRLTVL.

The chain employs TRBV5-6 and TRBJ1-2; no definite D call. CDR3 size: 13 residues. V lost 2 bases and J lost 2, with 7 bases in between. Germline CDR1 SGHDT, CDR2 YYEEEE. DNA for the CDR3: TGTGCCAGCAGCTTAACCAGAAACTATGGCTACACCTTC. Translation gives CASSLTRNYGYTF.

This clone was counted a single time. The J gene is TRBJ1-3, the V gene TRBV10-3; possibly TRBD1 for D (6 bases). The CDR3 consists of 15 residues. Between the trimmed V and J ends, which lost 6 bases and 0 bases, there was a span of 12 bases. Germline-derived CDR1 and CDR2 are ENHRY and SYGVKD. CDR3 bases: TGTGCCATCAGCCGACAGGAGAGCTCTGGAAACACCATATATTTT. The encoded protein is CAISRQESSGNTIYF.

The V and J genes are TRBV7-9 and TRBJ2-5, with D possibly TRBD2 on 6 matching bases. V lost 5 bases, J lost 6 bases, and 25 bases lay in between. Germline V gene sequence: CDR1 SEHNR, CDR2 FQNEAQ (reference sequence). The CDR3 sequence is 17 residues long. The DNA for the CDR3 is TGTGCCAGCAGCCCTAGGAGAACGGGAGAGGGCAGGAAGACCCAGTACTTC. It is translated as CASSPRRTGEGRKTQYF. The complete variable domain, with remaining parts taken from reference TRBV7-9 and TRBJ2-5, reads DTGVSQNPRHKITKRGQNVTFRCDPISEHNRLYWYRQTLGQGPEFLTYFQNEAQLEKSRLLSDRFSAERPKGSFSTLEIQRTEQGDSAMYLCASSPRRTGEGRKTQYFGPGTRLLVL.

The J gene is TRBJ2-7, the V gene TRBV7-6, with TRBD1 matching 7 bases. The CDR3 totals 13 residues. Trimming removed 5 bases from V and 4 bases from J; junction bases left unmatched: 5. CDR1 is SGHVS, CDR2 FNYEAQ, per germline. CDR3 sequence (DNA): TGTGCCAGCAGCCCCGGGACAGTATACGAGCAGTACTTC. Translated: CASSPGTVYEQYF.

This chain links TRBV6-5 with TRBJ2-5; D not resolved. V was pared by 6 bases and J by 5 bases, with 16 bases between. Germline CDR1 reads MNHEY; CDR2 reads SVGAGI. There are 14 residues in the CDR3. The CDR3 protein is CASRRFFFRETQYF. CDR3 in DNA: TGTGCCAGCAGGAGGTTCTTTTTTAGGGAGACCCAGTACTTC.